This TCR beta chain is from a study of blood T cell repertoires in COVID-19. Study-wide background: The United States, Italy and Spain provided the acute and convalescent COVID-19 samples. PBMCs, B-cell-depleted T cells, or T cells provided the cDNA or gDNA that made up the material.

As handled by the study authors: The authors estimated nucleated cell counts from reference gene primer amplification. This table comes from immunoSEQ multiplex PCR, and its TCRdb copy is limited to in-frame clones, with some not included. V and J calls and clone size are those listed in that table; D and trimming were worked out from the DNA. The sample shows 200,000 to 250,000 clones, approximately 86% of them seen only once. Trimming removed 6 bases at V and 4 bases at J, with 16 bases between. The CDR3 has 15 amino acids. Germline loops: CDR1 MDHEN, CDR2 SYDVKM. The V gene is TRBV28, the J gene TRBJ1-5; D perhaps matches TRBD1 (6 bases). The clonotype comes from a man aged 80 or over with acute or convalescent COVID-19. Source material: peripheral blood. The CDR3 nucleotides are TGTGCCAGCAGACGAGGACAGCGTCCTAATCAGCCCCAGCATTTT. It codes for CASRRGQRPNQPQHF.